This T cell receptor beta chain is from a study of T cells after yellow fever vaccination. Study summary: With SMART-Seq v4 Ultra Low Input, the fractions containing low cell numbers were prepared. Study outcomes and limitations: CD4 and CD8 compartments shared a small share of clonotypes, likely from convergent recombination. At about 97% for CD4 and 75% to 90% for CD8, most primary-vaccination clones showed up again after the booster.

In this sample, this clonotype turned up many times. Its antigen is undetermined. V was shortened by 3 bases and J by 2 bases, with 9 bases between the two germline ends. The CDR3 spans 14 residues. A 5'RACE template-switching step, the method used to make TCR cDNA, added a universal primer site and UMIs. TCRdb called the 5' RACE reads again in MiXCR, with one record for every CDR3 protein. The sample records fewer than 350,000 distinct CDR3 sequences, roughly 4.3% being singletons. The chain has TRBV12-3 or TRBV12-4 and TRBJ2-3, with D possibly being TRBD1 (6 bases). The material sequenced was PBMCs, taken 15 days after the yellow fever booster vaccination. This TCR came from a young man who received the YFV17D yellow fever vaccine. The CDR3 region has the DNA TGTGCCAGCAGTTTGTGGACAGACACAGATACGCAGTATTTT. Its protein is CASSLWTDTDTQYF.